This entry describes one T cell receptor beta chain. This sample is part of a study of Ad26.COV2.S vaccination and SARS-CoV-2 variants. The table came from immunoSEQ multiplex PCR; TCRdb's copy has only in-frame clones and leaves some out. The sample gives 400,000 to 450,000 clones, less than 95% of which show up once; about 4.5% is in the top ten. Documented treatment: some 19 received Ad26.COV2.S at low or high dose, single or two shots; a few received placebo; per-sample allocation not given. Sampling was performed 63 days after the first vaccine or placebo injection. The CDR3 is 19 amino acids. Germline trimming cut 3 bases from V and 2 bases from J; bases unmatched to any gene: 15. Germline values: CDR1 SGDLS, CDR2 YYNGEE.

This sequence originates from a person between 18 and 65 years old who received the Ad26.COV2.S COVID-19 vaccine or a placebo. This sample comprised peripheral blood, obtained in a trial of Ad26.COV2.S vaccine versus placebo. The chain combines TRBV9 with TRBJ2-3; TRBD2 aligns across 10 bases. For the CDR3, the DNA is TGTGCCAGCAGCGGGGCTAGCGGGAGTGAAGGGGAAGACACAGATACGCAGTATTTT. The encoded protein is CASSGASGSEGEDTDTQYF.